This entry describes one TCR beta chain. Its antigen is not identified. The V gene's germline CDR1 is SGHTA and CDR2 FQGNSA. The CDR3 runs to 13 residues. A CD45RO-CCR7+CD27+CD95- phenotype identified naive CD8+ T cells. The sample belongs to a study of CXCR3-negative and CXCR3-positive naive CD8 T cells. UMI-labeled TRB cDNA libraries were prepared by 5' RACE. TCRdb reprocessed the 5' RACE reads and reports one entry per CDR3 protein, with no DNA. The sample includes 92,000 or so distinct CDR3 sequences. Whole-study findings and limits: Diversity proved comparably high across both naive subsets and much lower in memory CD8+ cells. Compared with CXCR3-negative naive cells, CXCR3-positive naive cells showed more hydrophobic TRB CDR3s.

The sequenced sample was naive CXCR3- CD8+ T cells from blood. Documented subset: CD45RO-CCR7+CD27+CD95- naive CD8+ T cells lacking CXCR3 (TNR3-). This clonotype was sampled from a human donor in good health. Some clones in this sample may be carry-over from other donors' samples. The chain joins TRBV7-2 to TRBJ1-2; as DNA is missing, the TRBD1 call by TCRdb cannot be tested. CDR3 residues: CASSEGHPIGYTF.